Reported below is one T cell receptor (beta chain). This specimen comes from a study of blood T cell repertoires in COVID-19. CDR1 is SGHTA, CDR2 FQGNSA, per germline. V shed 1 base and J 8 bases; nucleotides not matched to a gene: 3. The CDR3 spans 14 residues. Some clones are missing from TCRdb's copy, which holds only in-frame ones; the method was immunoSEQ multiplex PCR. The data hold about 170,000 clones, with about 88% observed a single time. This receptor was taken from an elderly woman in a cohort sampled during active or convalescent COVID-19. Source material: peripheral blood. The genes are TRBV7-2 and TRBJ2-1, with TRBD2 matching 9 bases. The CDR3 protein is CASSLVSGGYEQFF. The CDR3 nucleotides are TGTGCCAGCAGCTTAGTTAGCGGGGGTTATGAGCAGTTCTTC.